A selection of T cell receptor beta chains follows, all from one sample in a study of cytomegalovirus exposure and HLA in healthy donors. Produced via immunoSEQ multiplex PCR; TCRdb's table is partial and in-frame only. The profile covers under 130,000 clones, with under 80% appearing a single time and 8.6% taken by the ten largest. The sample was PBMCs. Receptors were obtained from a woman in her thirties or forties in good health and CMV-seropositive. CDR3s include the opening cysteine and the closing phenylalanine or tryptophan. Each record gives: J gene, D gene, V gene, clone size, CDR3 protein, CDR3 DNA. The D gene is left open where the match is weak. For some rows the clone size is stated as once, few or many, or as a class when expanded; others skip it.

J gene: TRBJ2-3; D gene: .; V gene: TRBV28; clone size: .; CDR3 protein: CASSPRGRGANTQYF; CDR3 DNA: TGTGCCAGCAGTCCTCGGGGCAGGGGTGCAAATACGCAGTATTTT
J gene: TRBJ1-2; D gene: .; V gene: TRBV4-3; clone size: few; CDR3 protein: CASSQDLGQGYGYTF; CDR3 DNA: TGCGCCAGCAGCCAAGATTTGGGGCAGGGCTATGGCTACACCTTC
J gene: TRBJ1-1; D gene: TRBD1; V gene: TRBV25-1; clone size: once; CDR3 protein: CASSPRGYMNTEAFF; CDR3 DNA: TGTGCCAGCAGTCCCAGGGGGTACATGAACACTGAAGCTTTCTTT
J gene: TRBJ1-1; D gene: .; V gene: TRBV16; clone size: few; CDR3 protein: CASQTVNTEAFF; CDR3 DNA: TGTGCCAGCCAAACGGTGAACACTGAAGCTTTCTTT
J gene: TRBJ2-3; D gene: TRBD2; V gene: TRBV5-1; clone size: .; CDR3 protein: CASSLVVAGGQDTQYF; CDR3 DNA: TGCGCCAGCAGCTTGGTGGTAGCGGGGGGACAAGATACGCAGTATTTT
J gene: TRBJ2-3; D gene: TRBD2; V gene: TRBV19; clone size: .; CDR3 protein: CASSILGGLAGGDTQYF; CDR3 DNA: TGTGCCAGTAGTATTCTCGGGGGACTAGCGGGGGGAGATACGCAGTATTTT
J gene: TRBJ2-7; D gene: .; V gene: TRBV2; clone size: .; CDR3 protein: CASSPGLNANYEQYF; CDR3 DNA: TGTGCCAGCAGTCCGGGACTGAACGCGAACTACGAGCAGTACTTC
J gene: TRBJ2-3; D gene: .; V gene: TRBV28; clone size: .; CDR3 protein: CASSYPGTYFSDTQYF; CDR3 DNA: TGTGCCAGCAGCTATCCCGGGACTTACTTCTCGGATACGCAGTATTTT
J gene: TRBJ2-7; D gene: TRBD1; V gene: TRBV7-9; clone size: .; CDR3 protein: CSSSLKIKPGQQYEQYF; CDR3 DNA: TGTTCCAGCAGCCTCAAAATTAAACCGGGACAGCAGTACGAGCAGTACTTC
J gene: TRBJ2-1; D gene: TRBD1; V gene: TRBV5-1; clone size: once; CDR3 protein: CASSFQGANYNEQFF; CDR3 DNA: TGCGCCAGCAGCTTCCAGGGGGCCAACTACAATGAGCAGTTCTTC
J gene: TRBJ1-1; D gene: TRBD1; V gene: TRBV7-9; clone size: .; CDR3 protein: CASSPRQGRAEAFF; CDR3 DNA: TGTGCCAGCAGCCCCCGACAGGGGAGGGCTGAAGCTTTCTTT
J gene: TRBJ2-2; D gene: .; V gene: TRBV4-1; clone size: few; CDR3 protein: CASSLRGHRGGTNTGELFF; CDR3 DNA: TGCGCCAGCAGCCTCAGGGGGCACAGGGGGGGAACAAACACCGGGGAGCTGTTTTTT
J gene: TRBJ2-1; D gene: TRBD2; V gene: TRBV18; clone size: .; CDR3 protein: CASSPGLAGLDTFF; CDR3 DNA: TGTGCCAGCTCACCGGGACTAGCGGGCTTAGATACGTTCTTC
J gene: TRBJ2-1; D gene: TRBD1; V gene: TRBV6-4; clone size: .; CDR3 protein: CASSDSRGRQGGEQFF; CDR3 DNA: TGTGCCAGCAGTGACTCGCGGGGCCGACAGGGGGGTGAGCAGTTCTTC
J gene: TRBJ2-5; D gene: .; V gene: TRBV25-1; clone size: few; CDR3 protein: CASSDLGWETQYF; CDR3 DNA: TGTGCCAGCAGTGATTTGGGCTGGGAGACCCAGTACTTC
J gene: TRBJ2-7; D gene: TRBD1; V gene: TRBV6-4; clone size: .; CDR3 protein: CASRAPGQTLGEQYF; CDR3 DNA: TGTGCCAGCAGAGCGCCGGGACAGACCCTCGGGGAGCAGTACTTC
J gene: TRBJ2-1; D gene: TRBD2; V gene: TRBV5-1; clone size: few; CDR3 protein: CASSLARSSGSRFNEQFF; CDR3 DNA: TGCGCCAGCAGCTTGGCCAGGTCTAGCGGAAGCCGTTTCAATGAGCAGTTCTTC
J gene: TRBJ2-7; D gene: TRBD2; V gene: TRBV27; clone size: few; CDR3 protein: CASSLQGGVAGTYEQYF; CDR3 DNA: TGTGCCAGCAGTTTACAGGGCGGGGTAGCGGGGACCTACGAGCAGTACTTC
J gene: TRBJ2-3; D gene: TRBD2; V gene: TRBV7-9; clone size: .; CDR3 protein: CASSDSGRARADTQYF; CDR3 DNA: TGTGCCAGCAGCGATAGCGGGAGGGCCCGGGCAGATACGCAGTATTTT
J gene: TRBJ1-1; D gene: TRBD1; V gene: TRBV5-8; clone size: .; CDR3 protein: CASSRLTGGTEAFF; CDR3 DNA: TGTGCCAGCAGCCGATTGACAGGGGGCACTGAAGCTTTCTTT
J gene: TRBJ2-7; D gene: TRBD1; V gene: TRBV6-1; clone size: .; CDR3 protein: CASSFDRGNYEQYF; CDR3 DNA: TGTGCCAGCAGTTTCGACAGGGGAAACTACGAGCAGTACTTC
J gene: TRBJ1-1; D gene: .; V gene: TRBV4-3; clone size: few; CDR3 protein: CASSQVFSGNTEAFF; CDR3 DNA: TGCGCCAGCAGCCAAGTCTTCTCAGGGAACACTGAAGCTTTCTTT
J gene: TRBJ2-1; D gene: .; V gene: TRBV5-1; clone size: few; CDR3 protein: CASSLGGENEQFF; CDR3 DNA: TGCGCCAGCAGCTTGGGGGGGGAAAATGAGCAGTTCTTC
J gene: TRBJ1-1; D gene: .; V gene: TRBV6-1; clone size: once; CDR3 protein: CASSPRQDTEAFF; CDR3 DNA: TGTGCCAGCAGCCCCAGACAGGACACTGAAGCTTTCTTT
J gene: TRBJ1-5; D gene: TRBD1; V gene: TRBV4-1; clone size: .; CDR3 protein: CASSPNRGSNQPQHF; CDR3 DNA: TGCGCCAGCAGCCCAAACAGGGGTAGCAATCAGCCCCAGCATTTT
J gene: TRBJ1-2; D gene: .; V gene: TRBV7-2; clone size: .; CDR3 protein: CASSLGTPTRGYTF; CDR3 DNA: TGTGCCAGCAGCTTAGGGACTCCCACTAGAGGCTACACCTTC